Following are 25 T cell receptor beta chains from one sample sequenced in a study of blood T cell repertoires in COVID-19. The table came from immunoSEQ multiplex PCR; TCRdb's copy has only in-frame clones and leaves some out. The sample has more than 300,000 clones, roughly four fifths seen once. Sequencing was performed on PBMCs or T cells enriched from blood (not recorded which). These receptors all stem from a woman in her forties or fifties who had recovered from COVID-19.

This chain uses TRBV5-1 with TRBJ1-1; 9 positions agree with TRBD1. CDR3 length: 15 residues. CDR1 is SGHRS, CDR2 YFSETQ, per germline. With V trimmed by 2 bases and J by 1 base, 3 bases remained unmatched. The DNA of the CDR3 is TGCGCCAGCAGCTTCGGGACAGGGCCGAACACTGAAGCTTTCTTT. Translated: CASSFGTGPNTEAFF.

The rearrangement joins TRBV27 to TRBJ1-2; D gene ambiguous. Germline CDR1 is MNHEY and CDR2 is SMNVEV (reference sequence). The V gene lost 3 bases and the J gene lost 7 bases, with 15 bases spanning the gap. There are 14 residues in the CDR3. CDR3 sequence: CASSFEGVDGGYTF. CDR3 coding DNA: TGTGCCAGCAGTTTCGAGGGCGTTGATGGTGGCTACACCTTC.

This sequence joins TRBV18 and TRBJ2-1; possible D gene TRBD2, 5 bases. Trimming removed 3 bases at V and 14 bases at J, with 26 bases between. CDR1 is KGHSH, CDR2 LQKENI, per germline. The CDR3 is made up of 16 amino acids. The CDR3 reads CASSPSELGLTVREFF. The CDR3 DNA sequence: TGTGCCAGCTCACCCTCAGAATTAGGACTCACTGTTAGGGAGTTCTTC. Supplemented by reference TRBV18 and TRBJ2-1, the full variable domain reads NAGVMQNPRHLVRRRGQEARLRCSPMKGHSHVYWYRQLPEEGLKFMVYLQKENIIDESGMPKERFSAEFPKEGPSILRIQQVVRGDSAAYFCASSPSELGLTVREFFGPGTRLTVL.

The chain couples TRBV10-3 to TRBJ1-1, with TRBD1 matching over 7 bases. The CDR3 has 15 residues. V lost 5 bases, J lost 0 bases, and 6 bases stayed unmatched. CDR1 is ENHRY, CDR2 SYGVKD, per germline. Written as DNA, the CDR3 is TGTGCCATCAGTTTCTCGGGACAGCTGAACACTGAAGCTTTCTTT. It encodes CAISFSGQLNTEAFF.

V is TRBV6-2 or TRBV6-3 and J is TRBJ1-2; D is unresolved. CDR3 length: 13 amino acids. Per germline, CDR1 MNHEY and CDR2 SVGEGT. Trimming pared 4 bases from V and 3 bases from J, leaving 9 bases between. The chain's CDR3 is CASSWHHYYGYTF. Written as DNA, the CDR3 is TGTGCCAGCAGTTGGCATCATTACTATGGCTACACCTTC.

V is TRBV6-5 and J is TRBJ2-2; D ambiguous. The V gene's germline CDR1 is MNHEY and CDR2 SVGAGI. The CDR3 contains 13 residues. Trimming took 8 bases from V and 5 from J, leaving 12 bases between them. The CDR3: CASLKVETGELFF. In DNA form, the CDR3 reads TGTGCCAGCCTTAAAGTTGAGACCGGGGAGCTGTTTTTT.

V is TRBV7-2 and J is TRBJ2-5; 10 nucleotides agree with TRBD2. V shed 5 bases and J 6 bases; nucleotides not matched to a gene: 9. This CDR3 is 15 amino acids long. The germline V gene encodes CDR1 SGHTA and CDR2 FQGNSA. The CDR3: CASSPEGSGRQTQYF. In DNA, the CDR3 is TGTGCCAGCAGCCCGGAGGGTAGCGGGAGGCAGACCCAGTACTTC.

In DNA, the CDR3 is TGTGCCAGCAGCGCTAACAGTCCCATGAACACTGAAGCTTTCTTT. This gives the protein CASSANSPMNTEAFF. The chain employs TRBV13 and TRBJ1-1; D call uncertain. The CDR3 has 15 residues. V lost 5 bases, J lost 0 bases, and 13 bases lay in between. Germline CDR1 reads PRHDT; CDR2 reads FYEKMQ (reference sequence).

V usage is TRBV29-1 and J usage is TRBJ1-4; D possibly corresponds to TRBD1 (6 bases). Germline V CDR1 and CDR2: SQVTM, ANQGSEA. The length of the CDR3 is 11 residues. V lost 6 bases to trimming and J lost 6 bases, with 8 bases between them. As DNA, the CDR3 is TGCAGCGTGTCAGGGGATGAAAAACTGTTTTTT. Its protein product is CSVSGDEKLFF.

V gene TRBV7-9 combines with J gene TRBJ1-2, with 8 nucleotides matching TRBD1. Germline V CDR1 and CDR2: SEHNR, FQNEAQ (reference sequence). This CDR3 contains 15 residues. Trimming removed 4 bases from V and 4 bases from J; junction bases left unmatched: 8. CDR3: CASSSLPQGGYGYTF. For the CDR3, the DNA is TGTGCCAGCAGCTCTCTCCCACAGGGGGGCTATGGCTACACCTTC.

The chain couples TRBV19 to TRBJ2-1; D is unclear. The germline V gene encodes CDR1 LNHDA and CDR2 SQIVND (reference sequence). This CDR3 spans 15 amino acids. V was shortened by 3 bases and J by 0 bases, with 9 bases between the two germline ends. The CDR3 DNA sequence: TGTGCCAGTAGTATGGCCTTCTTCTCCTACAATGAGCAGTTCTTC. This encodes CASSMAFFSYNEQFF.

The chain links TRBV18 to TRBJ2-2; 7 bases map to TRBD2. Losses at the gene ends were 5 bases for V and 6 bases for J; bases not matched to a gene: 9. This CDR3 spans 15 amino acids. CDR1 KGHSH and CDR2 LQKENI come from the germline V gene. The CDR3 loop is CASSSEGAGAGELFF. CDR3 nucleotide sequence: TGTGCCAGCTCATCTGAGGGCGCGGGGGCCGGGGAGCTGTTTTTT.

This sequence joins TRBV28 and TRBJ2-5, with unresolved D. Germline CDR1 and CDR2: MDHEN and SYDVKM. The CDR3 consists of 13 residues. Trimming removed 5 bases at V and 5 bases at J, with 12 bases between. The CDR3 DNA sequence: TGTGCCAGCAGTCCCGTGGTAGTGGAGACCCAGTACTTC. Amino acid sequence: CASSPVVVETQYF. Full variable domain (remainder filled in from reference TRBV28 and TRBJ2-5): DVKVTQSSRYLVKRTGEKVFLECVQDMDHENMFWYRQDPGLGLRLIYFSYDVKMKEKGDIPEGYSVSREKKERFSLILESASTNQTSMYLCASSPVVVETQYFGPGTRLLVL.

This chain uses TRBV6-2 or TRBV6-3 with TRBJ1-3; D call uncertain. There are 14 residues in the CDR3. Trimming cost V 4 bases and J 2 bases, with 9 bases left between them. The germline V gene encodes CDR1 MNHEY and CDR2 SVGEGT. CDR3 DNA sequence: TGTGCCAGCAGTTTAACCACAACTGGAAACACCATATATTTT. Translating it yields CASSLTTTGNTIYF.

The chain has TRBV25-1 and TRBJ1-5; the match to TRBD1 covers 7 bases. CDR3 length: 15 residues. The J segment lost 5 bases and the V segment lost 6 bases, leaving 10 bases of the junction unmatched. In germline, CDR1 is MGHDK, CDR2 SYGVNS. The CDR3 DNA reads TGTGCCAGCAGACCGCCCGGGACAGTGGATCAGCCCCAGCATTTT. Translated, it gives CASRPPGTVDQPQHF.

The chain couples TRBV18 to TRBJ2-7; the D is unclear. Germline values: CDR1 KGHSH, CDR2 LQKENI. The V end lost 2 bases, the J end lost 3 bases, and 8 bases lay between the germline ends. This CDR3 contains 13 residues. The DNA of the CDR3 is TGTGCCAGCTCACCAGGGCGAGACTACGAGCAGTACTTC. This gives the protein CASSPGRDYEQYF.

The V gene is TRBV5-1, the J gene TRBJ2-1; no reliable D call. V lost 5 bases and J lost 2, with 14 bases in between. The CDR3 has 15 residues. Germline CDR1 is SGHRS and CDR2 is YFSETQ. The chain's CDR3 is CASSYSGDAYNEQFF. The CDR3 bases are TGCGCCAGCAGTTATTCAGGTGACGCCTACAATGAGCAGTTCTTC.

In its sample, this clone was seen once. The chain links TRBV5-8 to TRBJ1-2; TRBD1 is a possible D gene (5 bases). The germline CDR1 and CDR2 sequences are SGHTS and YDEGEE. CDR3 length equals 14 residues. Trimming shortened V by 0 bases and J by 2 bases, and 8 bases separated the two germline ends. The DNA for the CDR3 is TGTGCCAGCAGCTTGGTTAGGGGAAACTATGGCTACACCTTC. It specifies CASSLVRGNYGYTF.

The V call is TRBV14, the J call TRBJ1-1; D is possibly TRBD1 (6 bases). The CDR3 length is 11 residues. Trimming pared 8 bases from V and 12 bases from J, leaving 16 bases between. Germline lookup yields CDR1 SGHDN and CDR2 FVKESK. The CDR3 loop reads CASGGAGRPFF. The CDR3 region has the DNA TGTGCCAGCGGGGGGGCAGGGCGACCTTTCTTT.

The chain is built from TRBV7-8 and TRBJ1-2; D not resolved. The length of the CDR3 is 14 residues. The V gene lost 5 bases and the J gene lost 4 bases, with 14 bases spanning the gap. Looked up from germline, CDR1 is SGHVS and CDR2 is FQNEAQ. The CDR3 sequence: CASSMTPEPYGYTF. CDR3 DNA sequence: TGTGCCAGCAGCATGACACCAGAACCCTATGGCTACACCTTC.

This clone was observed a single time. The chain has TRBV5-1 and TRBJ2-1; 10 nucleotides line up with TRBD1. V dropped 1 base and J dropped 6; count of bases not matched to a gene: 7. This CDR3 is built from 16 residues. The V gene's germline CDR1 is SGHRS and CDR2 YFSETQ. CDR3 in amino acids: CASSLSGTGALNEQFF. CDR3 DNA sequence: TGCGCCAGCAGCTTGAGTGGGACAGGGGCCCTCAATGAGCAGTTCTTC.

This clone has only a few counts. This rearrangement joins TRBV30 to TRBJ1-1; D is undetermined. This CDR3 contains 12 residues. V was trimmed by 2 bases and J by 1 base, leaving 5 bases between them. Germline-derived CDR1 and CDR2 are GTSNPN and SVGIG (reference sequence). DNA for the CDR3: TGTGCCTGGAGTCGGGAGAACACTGAAGCTTTCTTT. Translated: CAWSRENTEAFF.

The chain uses TRBV9 and TRBJ2-2; possibly TRBD1 for D (5 bases). V was trimmed by 2 bases and J by 5 bases, leaving 22 bases between them. This CDR3 comprises 18 residues. Germline V gives CDR1 SGDLS, CDR2 YYNGEE. The CDR3 DNA reads as TGTGCCAGCAGCGTTAAAGACCAGGGTTGGATTGGGACCGGGGAGCTGTTTTTT. This codes for CASSVKDQGWIGTGELFF.

V and J are TRBV9 and TRBJ1-5, with 10 bases identical to TRBD1. The trim removed 3 bases at V and 6 bases at J, leaving 12 bases unmatched. CDR1 is SGDLS and CDR2 is YYNGEE in the germline V gene. The CDR3 spans 17 residues. CDR3 amino acids: CASSAGQGVGSGQPQHF. CDR3 DNA sequence: TGTGCCAGCAGCGCTGGACAGGGGGTCGGGTCTGGTCAGCCCCAGCATTTT.

This sequence joins TRBV3-1 (or the pseudogene TRBV3-2) and TRBJ1-1, with D perhaps TRBD1 (5 bases). The CDR3 is 13 amino acids. Trimming pared 2 bases from V and 5 bases from J, leaving 9 bases between. Germline CDR1 reads LGHDT; CDR2 reads YNNKEL (reference sequence). The CDR3 DNA is TGTGCCAGCAGCCAACTAGGGGTAACTGAAGCTTTCTTT. Translation gives CASSQLGVTEAFF.